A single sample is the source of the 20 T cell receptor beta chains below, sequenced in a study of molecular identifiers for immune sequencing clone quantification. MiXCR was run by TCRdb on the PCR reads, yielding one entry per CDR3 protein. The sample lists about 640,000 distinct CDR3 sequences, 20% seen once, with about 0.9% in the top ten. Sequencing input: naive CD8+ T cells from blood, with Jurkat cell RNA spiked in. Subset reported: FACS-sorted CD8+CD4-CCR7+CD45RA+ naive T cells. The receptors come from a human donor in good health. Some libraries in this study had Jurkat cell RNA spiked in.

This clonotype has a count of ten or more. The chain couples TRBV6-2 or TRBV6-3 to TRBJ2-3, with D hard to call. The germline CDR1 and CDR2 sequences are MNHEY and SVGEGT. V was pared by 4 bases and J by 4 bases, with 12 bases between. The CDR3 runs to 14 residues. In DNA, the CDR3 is TGTGCCAGCAGTTTTACGTCCCTGGCAGATACGCAGTATTTT. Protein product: CASSFTSLADTQYF.

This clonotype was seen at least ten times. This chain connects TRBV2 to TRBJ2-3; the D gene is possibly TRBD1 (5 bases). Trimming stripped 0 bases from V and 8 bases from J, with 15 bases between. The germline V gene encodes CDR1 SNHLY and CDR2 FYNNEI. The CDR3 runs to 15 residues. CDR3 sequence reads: CASSEALGAAATQYF. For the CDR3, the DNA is TGTGCCAGCAGTGAAGCCTTAGGGGCAGCTGCTACGCAGTATTTT. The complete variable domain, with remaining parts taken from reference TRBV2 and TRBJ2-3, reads EPEVTQTPSHQVTQMGQEVILRCVPISNHLYFYWYRQILGQKVEFLVSFYNNEISEKSEIFDDQFSVERPDGSNFTLKIRSTKLEDSAMYFCASSEALGAAATQYFGPGTRLTVL.

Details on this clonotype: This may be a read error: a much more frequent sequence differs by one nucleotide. CDR3 coding DNA: TGTGCCAGCAGTGTCCCCAGATTCAGGGACACTGAAGCTTTCTTT. It specifies CASSVPRFRDTEAFF. The chain couples TRBV2 to TRBJ1-1; maybe TRBD1 (5 bases). Germline-derived CDR1 and CDR2 are SNHLY and FYNNEI. V lost 4 bases, J lost 3 bases, and 15 bases lay in between. The CDR3 loop spans 15 amino acids.

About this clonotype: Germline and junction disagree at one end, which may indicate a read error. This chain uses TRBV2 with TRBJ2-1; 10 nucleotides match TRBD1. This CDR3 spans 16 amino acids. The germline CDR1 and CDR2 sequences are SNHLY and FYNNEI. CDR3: CASSRAPGQGFNGQFF. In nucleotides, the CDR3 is TGTGCCAGCAGTCGCGCTCCGGGACAGGGGTTTAATGGGCAGTTCTTC.

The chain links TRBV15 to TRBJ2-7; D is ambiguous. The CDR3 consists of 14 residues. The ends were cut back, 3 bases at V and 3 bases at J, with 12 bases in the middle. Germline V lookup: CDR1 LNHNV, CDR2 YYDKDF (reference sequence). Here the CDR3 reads CATSRARPLYEQYF. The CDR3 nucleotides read TGTGCCACCAGCAGGGCCAGGCCTCTCTACGAGCAGTACTTC.

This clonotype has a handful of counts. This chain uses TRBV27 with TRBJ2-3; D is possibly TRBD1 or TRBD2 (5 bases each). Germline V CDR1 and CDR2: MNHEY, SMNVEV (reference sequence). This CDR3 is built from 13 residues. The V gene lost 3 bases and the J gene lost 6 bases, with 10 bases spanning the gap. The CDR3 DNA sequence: TGTGCCAGCAGTTTGTGGGGGTGGGATACGCAGTATTTT. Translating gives CASSLWGWDTQYF.

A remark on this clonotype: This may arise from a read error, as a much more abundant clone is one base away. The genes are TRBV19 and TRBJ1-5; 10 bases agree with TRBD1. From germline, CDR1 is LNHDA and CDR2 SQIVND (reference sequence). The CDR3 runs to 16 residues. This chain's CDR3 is CASSIGDRGAGQPRHF. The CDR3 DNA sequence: TGTGCCAGTAGTATTGGGGACAGGGGTGCAGGGCAGCCCCGGCATTTT.

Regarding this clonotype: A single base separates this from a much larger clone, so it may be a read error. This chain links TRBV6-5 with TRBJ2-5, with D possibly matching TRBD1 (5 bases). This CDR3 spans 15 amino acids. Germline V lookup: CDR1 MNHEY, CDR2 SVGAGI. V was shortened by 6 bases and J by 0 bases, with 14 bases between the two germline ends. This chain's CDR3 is CASRPYYRYQETQYF. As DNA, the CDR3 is TGTGCCAGCAGACCTTACTACAGGTACCAAGAGACCCAGTACTTC.

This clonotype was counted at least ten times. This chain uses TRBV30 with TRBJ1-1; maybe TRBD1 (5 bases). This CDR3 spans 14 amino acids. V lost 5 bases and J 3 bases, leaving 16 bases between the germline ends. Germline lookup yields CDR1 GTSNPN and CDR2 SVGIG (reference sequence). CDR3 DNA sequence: TGTGCCTGGCACATACCGGGGGGGTACACTGAAGCTTTCTTT. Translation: CAWHIPGGYTEAFF.

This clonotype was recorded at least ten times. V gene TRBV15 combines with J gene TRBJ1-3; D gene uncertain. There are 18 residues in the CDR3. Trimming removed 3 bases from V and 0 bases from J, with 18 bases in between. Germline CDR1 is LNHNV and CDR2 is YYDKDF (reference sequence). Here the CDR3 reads CATSSTSSGGRSGNTIYF. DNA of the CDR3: TGTGCCACCAGCAGTACCAGTTCCGGCGGACGCTCTGGAAACACCATATATTTT.

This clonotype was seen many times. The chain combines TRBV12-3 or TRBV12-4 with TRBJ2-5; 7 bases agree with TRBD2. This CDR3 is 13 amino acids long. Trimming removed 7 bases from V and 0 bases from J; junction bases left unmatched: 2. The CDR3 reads CASTAGYQETQYF. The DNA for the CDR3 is TGTGCCAGCACAGCGGGGTACCAAGAGACCCAGTACTTC.

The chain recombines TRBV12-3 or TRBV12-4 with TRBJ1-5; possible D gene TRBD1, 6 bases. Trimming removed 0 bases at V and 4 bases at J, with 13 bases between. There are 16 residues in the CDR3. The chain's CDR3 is CASSLARPGVNQPQHF. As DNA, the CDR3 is TGTGCCAGCAGTTTAGCTCGGCCAGGGGTTAATCAGCCCCAGCATTTT.

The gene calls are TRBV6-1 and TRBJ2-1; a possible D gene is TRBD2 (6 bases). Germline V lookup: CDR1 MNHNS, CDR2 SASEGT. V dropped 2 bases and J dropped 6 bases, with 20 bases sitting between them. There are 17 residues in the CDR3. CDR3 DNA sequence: TGTGCCAGCAGTGAACGCAAGCGGTTAGGAGGGAGCAATGAGCAGTTCTTC. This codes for CASSERKRLGGSNEQFF.

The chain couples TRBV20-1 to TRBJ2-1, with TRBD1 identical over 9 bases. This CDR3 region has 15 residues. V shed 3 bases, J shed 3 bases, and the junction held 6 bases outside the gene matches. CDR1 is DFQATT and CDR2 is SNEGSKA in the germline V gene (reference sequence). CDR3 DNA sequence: TGCAGTGCTAGGTCCGGGACAGGGCTCTACAATGAGCAGTTCTTC. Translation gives CSARSGTGLYNEQFF.

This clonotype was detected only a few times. The CDR3 is CAISEERGQGYEQYF. The CDR3 nucleotides are TGTGCCATCAGTGAGGAACGGGGACAGGGTTACGAGCAGTACTTC. The chain carries TRBV10-3 and TRBJ2-7; TRBD1 aligns across 9 bases. The germline CDR1 and CDR2 sequences are ENHRY and SYGVKD. CDR3 length: 15 amino acids. The V segment lost 2 bases and the J segment 4 bases; nucleotides outside the gene matches: 6.

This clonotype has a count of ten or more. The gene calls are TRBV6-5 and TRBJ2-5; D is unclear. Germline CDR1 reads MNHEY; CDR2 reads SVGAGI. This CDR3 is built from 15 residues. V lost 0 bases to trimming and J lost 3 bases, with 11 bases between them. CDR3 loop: CASSYSTGLEETQYF. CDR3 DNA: TGTGCCAGCAGTTACTCGACTGGGCTGGAAGAGACCCAGTACTTC.

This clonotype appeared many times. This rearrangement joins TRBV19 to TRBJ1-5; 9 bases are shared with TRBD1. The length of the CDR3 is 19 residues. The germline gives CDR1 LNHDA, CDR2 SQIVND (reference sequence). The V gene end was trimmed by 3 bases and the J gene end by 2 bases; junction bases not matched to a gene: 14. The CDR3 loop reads CASSISGTGRHWGNQPQHF. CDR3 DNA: TGTGCCAGTAGTATCTCCGGGACAGGGCGCCATTGGGGCAATCAGCCCCAGCATTTT.

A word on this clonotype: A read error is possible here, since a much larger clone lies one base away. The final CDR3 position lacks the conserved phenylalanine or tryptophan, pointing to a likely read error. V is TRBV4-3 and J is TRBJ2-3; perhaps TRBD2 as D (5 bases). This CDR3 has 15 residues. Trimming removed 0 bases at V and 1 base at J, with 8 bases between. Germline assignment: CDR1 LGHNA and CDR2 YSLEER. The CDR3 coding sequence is TGCGCCAGCAGCCAAGACATTAGCGGCACAGATACGCAGTATCTT. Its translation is CASSQDISGTDTQYL.

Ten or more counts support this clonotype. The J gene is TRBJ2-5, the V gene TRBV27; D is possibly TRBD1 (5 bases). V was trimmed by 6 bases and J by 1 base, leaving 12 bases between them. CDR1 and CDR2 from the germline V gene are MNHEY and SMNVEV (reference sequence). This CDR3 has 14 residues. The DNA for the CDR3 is TGTGCCAGCAGAGCAGGGTCCACCCAAGAGACCCAGTACTTC. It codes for CASRAGSTQETQYF.

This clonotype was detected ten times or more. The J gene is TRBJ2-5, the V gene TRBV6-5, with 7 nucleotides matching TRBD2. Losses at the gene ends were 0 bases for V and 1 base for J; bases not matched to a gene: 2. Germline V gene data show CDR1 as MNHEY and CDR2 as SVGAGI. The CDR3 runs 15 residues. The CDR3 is CASSYSASGQETQYF. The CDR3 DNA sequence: TGTGCCAGCAGTTACTCCGCTAGCGGCCAAGAGACCCAGTACTTC.